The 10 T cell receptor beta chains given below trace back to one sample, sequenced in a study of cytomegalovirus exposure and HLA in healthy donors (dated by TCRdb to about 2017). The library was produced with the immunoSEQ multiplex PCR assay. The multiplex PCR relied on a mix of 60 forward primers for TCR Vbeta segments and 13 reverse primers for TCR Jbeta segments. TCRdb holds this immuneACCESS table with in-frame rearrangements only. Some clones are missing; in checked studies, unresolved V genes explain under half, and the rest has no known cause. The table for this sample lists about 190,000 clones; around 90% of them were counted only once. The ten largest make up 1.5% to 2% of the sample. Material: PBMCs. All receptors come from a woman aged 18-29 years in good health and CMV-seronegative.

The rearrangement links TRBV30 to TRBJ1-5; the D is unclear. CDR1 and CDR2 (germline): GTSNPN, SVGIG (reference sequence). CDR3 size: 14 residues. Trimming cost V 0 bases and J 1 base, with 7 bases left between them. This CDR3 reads CAWSVLESNQPQHF. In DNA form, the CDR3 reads TGTGCCTGGAGTGTACTAGAAAGCAATCAGCCCCAGCATTTT.

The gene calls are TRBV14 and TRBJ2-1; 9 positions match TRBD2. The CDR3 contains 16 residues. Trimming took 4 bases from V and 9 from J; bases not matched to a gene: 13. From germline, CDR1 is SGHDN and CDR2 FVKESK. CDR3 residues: CASSRAPRGRAGEQFF. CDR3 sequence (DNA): TGTGCCAGCAGCCGAGCGCCTCGCGGGAGGGCAGGTGAGCAGTTCTTC.

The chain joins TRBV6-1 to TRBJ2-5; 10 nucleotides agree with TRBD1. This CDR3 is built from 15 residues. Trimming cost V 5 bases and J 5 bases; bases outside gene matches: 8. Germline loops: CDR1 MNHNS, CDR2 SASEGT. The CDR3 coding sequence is TGTGCCAGCAGTCCCCCGGGACAGGGGTTTGAGACCCAGTACTTC. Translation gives CASSPPGQGFETQYF.

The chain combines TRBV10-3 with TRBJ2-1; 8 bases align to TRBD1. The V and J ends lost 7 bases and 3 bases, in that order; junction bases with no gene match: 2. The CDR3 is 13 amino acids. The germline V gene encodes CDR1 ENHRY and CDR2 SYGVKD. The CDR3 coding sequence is TGTGCCATCACACAGGGGGGCTACAATGAGCAGTTCTTC. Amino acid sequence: CAITQGGYNEQFF.

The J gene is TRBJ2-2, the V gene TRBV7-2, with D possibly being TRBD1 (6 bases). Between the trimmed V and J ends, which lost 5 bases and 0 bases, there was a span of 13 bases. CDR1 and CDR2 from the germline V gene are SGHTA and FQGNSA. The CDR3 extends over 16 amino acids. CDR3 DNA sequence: TGTGCCAGCAGCATCTCCGGGACAACGAACACCGGGGAGCTGTTTTTT. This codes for CASSISGTTNTGELFF.

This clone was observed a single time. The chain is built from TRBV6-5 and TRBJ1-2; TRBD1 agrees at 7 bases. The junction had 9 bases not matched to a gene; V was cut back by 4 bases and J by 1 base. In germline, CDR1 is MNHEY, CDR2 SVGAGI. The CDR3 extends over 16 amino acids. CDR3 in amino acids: CASSSPRGQINYGYTF. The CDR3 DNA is TGTGCCAGCAGTTCTCCCCGGGGACAGATTAACTATGGCTACACCTTC.

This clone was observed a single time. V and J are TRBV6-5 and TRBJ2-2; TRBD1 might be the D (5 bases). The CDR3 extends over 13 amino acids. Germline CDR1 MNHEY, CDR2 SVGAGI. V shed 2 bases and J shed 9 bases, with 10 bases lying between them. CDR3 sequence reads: CASSYGTGRELFF. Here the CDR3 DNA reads TGTGCCAGCAGTTACGGCACAGGTCGGGAGCTGTTTTTT.

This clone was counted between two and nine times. The CDR3 coding sequence is TGTGCCAGCTCCCCGGGACAGGCCACCTACGAGCAGTACTTC. As protein: CASSPGQATYEQYF. This chain uses TRBV18 with TRBJ2-7; 8 bases align to TRBD1. This CDR3 is built from 14 residues. V shed 6 bases, J shed 2 bases, and the junction held 6 bases outside the gene matches. The germline gives CDR1 KGHSH, CDR2 LQKENI.

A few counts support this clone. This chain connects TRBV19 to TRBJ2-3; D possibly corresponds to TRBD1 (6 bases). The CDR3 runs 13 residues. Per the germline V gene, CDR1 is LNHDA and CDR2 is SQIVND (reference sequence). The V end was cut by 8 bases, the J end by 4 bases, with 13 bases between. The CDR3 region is CASSVQGSDTQYF. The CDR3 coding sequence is TGTGCCAGTTCCGTTCAGGGGTCAGATACGCAGTATTTT.

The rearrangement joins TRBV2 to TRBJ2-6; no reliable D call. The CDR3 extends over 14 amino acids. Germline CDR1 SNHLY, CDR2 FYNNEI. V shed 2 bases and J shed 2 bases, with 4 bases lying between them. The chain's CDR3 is CASSEQAGANVLTF. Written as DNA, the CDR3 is TGTGCCAGCAGTGAACAGGCTGGGGCCAACGTCCTGACTTTC.